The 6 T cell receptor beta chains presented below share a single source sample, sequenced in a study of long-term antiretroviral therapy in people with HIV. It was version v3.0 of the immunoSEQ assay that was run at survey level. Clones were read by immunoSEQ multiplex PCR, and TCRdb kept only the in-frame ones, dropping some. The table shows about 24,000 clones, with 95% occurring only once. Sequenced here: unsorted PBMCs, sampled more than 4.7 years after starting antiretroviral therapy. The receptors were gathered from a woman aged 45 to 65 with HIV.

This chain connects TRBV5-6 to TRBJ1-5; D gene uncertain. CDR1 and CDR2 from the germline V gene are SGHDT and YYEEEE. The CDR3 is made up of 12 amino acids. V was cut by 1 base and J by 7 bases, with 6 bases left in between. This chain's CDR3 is CASSLLGQPQHF. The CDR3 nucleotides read TGTGCCAGCAGCTTGCTGGGACAGCCCCAGCATTTT.

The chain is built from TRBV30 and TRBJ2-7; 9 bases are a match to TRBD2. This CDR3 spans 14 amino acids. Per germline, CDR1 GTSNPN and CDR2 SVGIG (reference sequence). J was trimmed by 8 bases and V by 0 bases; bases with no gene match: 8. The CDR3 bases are TGTGCCTGGAGTGTAGGGGCTAGCGGGGCTCAGCAGTACTTC. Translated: CAWSVGASGAQQYF.

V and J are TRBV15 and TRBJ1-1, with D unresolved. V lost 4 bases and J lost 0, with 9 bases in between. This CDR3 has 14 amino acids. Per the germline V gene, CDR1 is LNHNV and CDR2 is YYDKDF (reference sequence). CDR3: CATSIGRLNTEAFF. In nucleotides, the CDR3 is TGTGCCACCAGCATCGGACGGTTGAACACTGAAGCTTTCTTT.

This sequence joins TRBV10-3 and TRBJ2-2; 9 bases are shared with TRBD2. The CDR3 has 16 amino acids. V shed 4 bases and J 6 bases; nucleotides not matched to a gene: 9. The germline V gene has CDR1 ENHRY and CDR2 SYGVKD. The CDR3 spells CAISGREGGHAGELFF. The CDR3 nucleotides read TGTGCCATCAGTGGGCGGGAGGGAGGACACGCCGGGGAGCTGTTTTTT.

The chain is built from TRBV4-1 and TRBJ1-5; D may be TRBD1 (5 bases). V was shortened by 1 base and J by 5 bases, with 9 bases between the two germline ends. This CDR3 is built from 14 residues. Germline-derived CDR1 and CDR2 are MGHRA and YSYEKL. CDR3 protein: CASSQGDGYQPQHF. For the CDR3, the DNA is TGCGCCAGCAGCCAAGGGGACGGCTATCAGCCCCAGCATTTT.

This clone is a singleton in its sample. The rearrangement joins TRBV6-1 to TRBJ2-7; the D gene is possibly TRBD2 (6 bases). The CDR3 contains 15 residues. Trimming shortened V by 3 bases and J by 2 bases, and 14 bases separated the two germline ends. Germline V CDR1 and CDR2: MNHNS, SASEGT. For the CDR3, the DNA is TGTGCCAGCAGTGAGGGGCTAGCGACAACCTACGAGCAGTACTTC. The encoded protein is CASSEGLATTYEQYF.